This entry concerns a single T cell receptor (beta chain). Its target is not known. The data were taken from a study of cytomegalovirus exposure and HLA in healthy donors. Findings and limits, study-wide: TCR beta sequences numbering under 20,000 were associated with HLA alleles at 0.05 false discovery rate in a later analysis. Immune exposure information available was restricted to CMV serostatus. There were a few CMV-associated chains whose specificity for CMV antigens was confirmed in vitro. Earlier findings revealed that most TCR beta V segments proved productive either about 90% or about 30% of the time.

This CDR3 is 14 amino acids long. V lost 7 bases to trimming and J lost 0 bases; unmatched junction nucleotides: 4. CDR1 is KGHSH, CDR2 LQKENI, per germline. 60 Vbeta and 13 Jbeta primers were used in PCR. Data came from immunoSEQ multiplex PCR; TCRdb stores just in-frame clones and leaves some out. The table includes over 60,000 clones, roughly 70% detected once. The TCR sequence derives from a man in his sixties or seventies in good health and CMV-seronegative. Input material: PBMCs. The chain employs TRBV18 and TRBJ2-3; 7 bases are shared with TRBD1. CDR3 sequence reads: CASLTGKSTDTQYF. The CDR3 region has the DNA TGTGCCAGCTTGACAGGGAAAAGCACAGATACGCAGTATTTT.